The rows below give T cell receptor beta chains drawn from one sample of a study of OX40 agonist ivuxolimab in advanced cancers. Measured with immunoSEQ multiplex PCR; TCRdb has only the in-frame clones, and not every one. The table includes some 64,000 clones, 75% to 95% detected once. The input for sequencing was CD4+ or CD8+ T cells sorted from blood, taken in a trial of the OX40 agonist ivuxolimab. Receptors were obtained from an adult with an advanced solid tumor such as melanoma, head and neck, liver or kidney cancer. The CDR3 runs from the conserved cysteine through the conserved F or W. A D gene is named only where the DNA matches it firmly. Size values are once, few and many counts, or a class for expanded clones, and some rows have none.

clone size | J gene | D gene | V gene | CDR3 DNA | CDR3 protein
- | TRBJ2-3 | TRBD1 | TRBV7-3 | TGTGCCAGCAGCAAAAGGGACAGGGGGCCCACAGATACGCAGTATTTT | CASSKRDRGPTDTQYF
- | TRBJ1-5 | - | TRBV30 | TGTGCCTGTTCTCCAGGGCTCGGTCAGCCCCAGCATTTT | CACSPGLGQPQHF
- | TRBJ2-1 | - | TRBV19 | TGTGCCAGTAGTATAGATCGGCAGCGGACCATCAATGACCCTGAGCAGTTCTTC | CASSIDRQRTINDPEQFF
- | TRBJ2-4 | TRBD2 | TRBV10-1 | TGCGCCAGCCGGGATTTAGCGGGCAAAAACATTCAGTACTTC | CASRDLAGKNIQYF
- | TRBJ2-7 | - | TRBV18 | TGTGCCAGCTCACCACCTGGGAACGAGCAGTACTTC | CASSPPGNEQYF
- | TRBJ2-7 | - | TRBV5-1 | TGCGCCAGCAGCTTGGGTGCCGTTTCCTACGAGCAGTACTTC | CASSLGAVSYEQYF
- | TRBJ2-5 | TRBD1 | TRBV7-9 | TGTGCCAGCAGCTTAGGGGACAGTCCGAAAGAGACCCAGTACTTC | CASSLGDSPKETQYF
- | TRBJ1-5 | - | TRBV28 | TGTGCCAGCACCCCTACAGGTTTCCATCAGCCCCAGCATTTT | CASTPTGFHQPQHF
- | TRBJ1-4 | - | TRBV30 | TGTGCCTGGAGTGTTTGGGGAGGGGGTGAAAAACTGTTTTTT | CAWSVWGGGEKLFF
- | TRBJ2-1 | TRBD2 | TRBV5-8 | TGTGCCAGCAGCTTGGAGTGGGGGGGTAGGGCTAATGAGCAGTTCTTC | CASSLEWGGRANEQFF
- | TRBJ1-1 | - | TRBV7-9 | TGTGCCAGCAGCGCACAGGGGAACACTGAAGCTTTCTTT | CASSAQGNTEAFF
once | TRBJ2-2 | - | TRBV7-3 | TGTGCCAGCAGGTACAGGTCCGGGGAGCTGTTTTTT | CASRYRSGELFF
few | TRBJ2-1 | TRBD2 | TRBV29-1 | TGCAGCGTTGCGATTAGCGGGATATACAATGAGCAGTTCTTC | CSVAISGIYNEQFF
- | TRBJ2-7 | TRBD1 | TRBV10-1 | TGCGCCAGCAGCCGGGACAGGGATCTCGAGCAGTACTTC | CASSRDRDLEQYF
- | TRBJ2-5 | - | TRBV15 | TGTGCCACCAGCAGTGGGGGAGAGACCCAGTACTTC | CATSSGGETQYF
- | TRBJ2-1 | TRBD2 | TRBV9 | TGTGCCAGCAGCCTTGGGACTAGCGGGAGGGAATACAATGAGCAGTTCTTC | CASSLGTSGREYNEQFF
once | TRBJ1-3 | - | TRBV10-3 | TGTGCCATCAGTGGAGACATCTCTGGAAACACCATATATTTT | CAISGDISGNTIYF
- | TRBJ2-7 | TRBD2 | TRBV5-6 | TGTGCCAGCAGCTTTTTAAGCGGGACCGCCTACGAGCAGTACTTC | CASSFLSGTAYEQYF
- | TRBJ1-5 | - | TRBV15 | TGTGCCACCAGCAGCGGCGACGGGGGCGGCAATCAGCCCCAGCATTTT | CATSSGDGGGNQPQHF
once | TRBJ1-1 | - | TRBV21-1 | TGTGCCTTACCGACAGAAAACACTGAAGCTTTCTTT | CALPTENTEAFF
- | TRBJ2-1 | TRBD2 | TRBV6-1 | TGTGCCAGCAGTGATTTTAGCGGGGTGACCAACAATGAGCAGTTCTTC | CASSDFSGVTNNEQFF
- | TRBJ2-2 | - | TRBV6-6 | TGTGCCAGCAGCCCTGACTTCGGGAACACCGGGGAGCTGTTTTTT | CASSPDFGNTGELFF
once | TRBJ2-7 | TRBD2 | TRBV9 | TGTGCCAGCAGCGTAGATCTAGCGGGAACCTACGAGCAGTACTTC | CASSVDLAGTYEQYF
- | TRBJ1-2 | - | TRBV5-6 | TGTGCCAGCAGCTTGGCCGTAGGGGAGGGCTACACCTTC | CASSLAVGEGYTF
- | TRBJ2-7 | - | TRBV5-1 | TGCGCCAGCAGCTTGGGCGGAGGGGACTACGAGCAGTACTTC | CASSLGGGDYEQYF
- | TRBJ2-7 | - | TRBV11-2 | TGTGCCAGCAGCCGCGGCCTCTCCTACGAGCAGTACTTC | CASSRGLSYEQYF
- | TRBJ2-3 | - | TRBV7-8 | TGTGCCAGCAGCGCACGGGTGGGAGATACGCAGTATTTT | CASSARVGDTQYF
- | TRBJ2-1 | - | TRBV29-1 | TGCAGCGTTGAAGGACAGTCCTCCTACAATGAGCAGTTCTTC | CSVEGQSSYNEQFF
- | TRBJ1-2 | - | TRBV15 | TGTGCCACCAGCGACGGCCCCCCGGGGACTAACTATGGCTACACCTTC | CATSDGPPGTNYGYTF
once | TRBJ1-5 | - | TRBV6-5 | TGTGCCAGCAGTAACCGGGACATCAATCAGCCCCAGCATTTT | CASSNRDINQPQHF
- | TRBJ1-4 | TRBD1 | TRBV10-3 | TGTGCCACTACAGGGGAGAGTAGTGAAAAACTGTTTTTT | CATTGESSEKLFF
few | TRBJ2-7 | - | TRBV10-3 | TGTGCCATCAGTGGTCGAACTAGTAGCTACGAGCAGTACTTC | CAISGRTSSYEQYF
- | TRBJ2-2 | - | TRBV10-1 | TGCGCCAGCAGTGAGAGGTACACCGGGGAGCTGTTTTTT | CASSERYTGELFF
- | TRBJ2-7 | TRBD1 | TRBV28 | TGTGCCAGCACTCCCGAAGGTACAGGGGGGCGGGAGCAGTACTTC | CASTPEGTGGREQYF
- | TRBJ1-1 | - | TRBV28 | TGTGCCAGCAGTTTAGGGATCAGGTCTCGGGACACTGAAGCTTTCTTT | CASSLGIRSRDTEAFF
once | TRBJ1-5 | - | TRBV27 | TGTGCCAGCGCAGGGTATAGCAATCAGCCCCAGCATTTT | CASAGYSNQPQHF
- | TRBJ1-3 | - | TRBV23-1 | TGCGCCAGCAGTAAGTGTCCCACCATATATTTT | CASSKCPTIYF
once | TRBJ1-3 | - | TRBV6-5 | TGTGCCAGCAGTTATGACAGGTTATCCCCAGGGACCATATATTTT | CASSYDRLSPGTIYF
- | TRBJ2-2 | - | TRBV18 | TGTGCCAGCTCACCAGCGATTTTGGGCGACACCGGGGAGCTGTTTTTT | CASSPAILGDTGELFF
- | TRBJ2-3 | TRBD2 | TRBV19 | TGTGCCAGTAGTATCTGGGGCGGGAGAGGCACAGATACGCAGTATTTT | CASSIWGGRGTDTQYF
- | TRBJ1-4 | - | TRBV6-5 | TGTGCCAGCAGGGGGGGGCGGGGAGTCGGAAAACTGTTTTTT | CASRGGRGVGKLFF
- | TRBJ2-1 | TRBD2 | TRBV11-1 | TGTGCCAGCAGCTTGGGACTAGCGGGAGGAGTCGAGTTCTTC | CASSLGLAGGVEFF
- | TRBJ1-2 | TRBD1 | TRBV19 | TGTGCCAGTACCCAGACAGGGGACTATGGCTACACCTTC | CASTQTGDYGYTF
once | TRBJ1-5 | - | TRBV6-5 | TGTGCCAGCATGGGTGATAGCAATCAGCCCCAGCATTTT | CASMGDSNQPQHF
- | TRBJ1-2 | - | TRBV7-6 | TGTGCCAGCAGCTTCGATATTGGCTATGGCTACACCTTC | CASSFDIGYGYTF
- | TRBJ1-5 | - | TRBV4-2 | TGTGCCAGCAGCCAAGCCCCAGGTTCTAGCAATCAGCCCCAGCATTTT | CASSQAPGSSNQPQHF
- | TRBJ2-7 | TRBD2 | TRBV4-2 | TGTGCCAGCAGCCCGGAACTAGCGGGAGCGTACGAGCAGTACTTC | CASSPELAGAYEQYF
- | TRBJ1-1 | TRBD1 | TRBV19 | TGTGCCAGTAGTAGGCAGGGGGACACTGAAGCTTTCTTT | CASSRQGDTEAFF
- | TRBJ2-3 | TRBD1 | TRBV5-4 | TGTGCCAGCAACAGGGGGCTACGCACAGATACGCAGTATTTT | CASNRGLRTDTQYF
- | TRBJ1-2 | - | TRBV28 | TGTGCCAGCAGTACCCCGACGACAGGTTCTTATGGCTACACCTTC | CASSTPTTGSYGYTF
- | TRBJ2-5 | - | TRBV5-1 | TGCGCCAGCGGAAGGTCCTCCTTGGAGACCCAGTACTTC | CASGRSSLETQYF
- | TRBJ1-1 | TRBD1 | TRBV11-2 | TGTGCCAGCAGCCTCTACCCCGGGACAGGGGTTGGCACTGAAGCTTTCTTT | CASSLYPGTGVGTEAFF
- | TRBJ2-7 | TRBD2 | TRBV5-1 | TGCGCCAGCCGACTAGCGGGAGGGCGCGAGCAGTACTTC | CASRLAGGREQYF
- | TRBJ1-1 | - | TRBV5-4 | TGTGCCAGCAGCAGGTTAACGGAGAACACTGAAGCTTTCTTT | CASSRLTENTEAFF
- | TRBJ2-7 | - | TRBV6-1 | TGTGCCAGCAGTGAATTGGCAGGGGACGGGTTGGGGCACTTC | CASSELAGDGLGHF
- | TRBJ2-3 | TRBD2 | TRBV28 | TGTGCCAGCAACCTAGCGGGTTATAGCACAGATACGCAGTATTTT | CASNLAGYSTDTQYF
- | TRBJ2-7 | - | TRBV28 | TGTGCCAGCAGTTTATTGGGGTCTGGCTCCTACGAGCAGTACTTC | CASSLLGSGSYEQYF